This T cell receptor (beta chain) was sequenced for a study of cytomegalovirus exposure and HLA in healthy donors. Background on the study: Around 180 million T cells yielded 100 million or so unique TCR beta sequences in earlier analysis. Broader study findings: About 87% or about 30% of the time was how often most TCR beta V segments were productive, according to an earlier analysis.

This PCR relied on a set of 60 Vbeta primers and 13 Jbeta primers. Clones were sequenced by immunoSEQ multiplex PCR, and TCRdb holds only the in-frame ones, with some missing. This sample has 130,000 to 150,000 clones; around 80% occur once, and the top ten carry almost 7%. This CDR3 comprises 15 residues. Trimming left V 4 bases short and J 2 bases short, with 16 bases between. The germline V gene encodes CDR1 SGHDT and CDR2 YYEEEE. With respect to this clone: Its antigen is as yet unknown.

This sequence originates from a middle-aged man in good health and CMV-seropositive. The rearrangement joins TRBV5-6 to TRBJ2-7, with D hard to call. The material sequenced was PBMCs. As DNA, the CDR3 is TGTGCCAGCAGCCGACCCCGGCTAGTCCCCTACGAGCAGTACTTC. It is translated as CASSRPRLVPYEQYF.